The TCR beta chain under discussion was sequenced for a study of T cell repertoires in cytomegalovirus infection. Study details: Matching HLA type and CMV infection were both indicated by public TCR beta signatures. General study findings and limits: Carriers of CMV and the relevant HLA type were discriminated by public TCR beta frequency. There were HLA-C-restricted CMV-specific TCR beta clonotypes dominating the ex vivo response.

TCRdb passed the reads through MiXCR, listing each CDR3 protein once. The profile shows about 320,000 distinct CDR3 sequences, more than 9% of them singletons. Trimming took off 5 bases at V and 6 bases at J, with 10 bases between the two ends. Germline V lookup: CDR1 SQVTM, CDR2 ANQGSEA. CDR3 length equals 12 residues. Regarding this clonotype: What it binds is not known.

This sequence originates from a human donor in good health (CMV status not recorded). Some clones in this sample may be carry-over from other donors' samples. The chain uses TRBV29-1 and TRBJ1-4; D gene uncertain. Sequenced input: PBMCs. The CDR3 DNA reads as TGCAGCGTTAAAGGGAGGGATGAAAAACTGTTTTTT. Translated: CSVKGRDEKLFF.